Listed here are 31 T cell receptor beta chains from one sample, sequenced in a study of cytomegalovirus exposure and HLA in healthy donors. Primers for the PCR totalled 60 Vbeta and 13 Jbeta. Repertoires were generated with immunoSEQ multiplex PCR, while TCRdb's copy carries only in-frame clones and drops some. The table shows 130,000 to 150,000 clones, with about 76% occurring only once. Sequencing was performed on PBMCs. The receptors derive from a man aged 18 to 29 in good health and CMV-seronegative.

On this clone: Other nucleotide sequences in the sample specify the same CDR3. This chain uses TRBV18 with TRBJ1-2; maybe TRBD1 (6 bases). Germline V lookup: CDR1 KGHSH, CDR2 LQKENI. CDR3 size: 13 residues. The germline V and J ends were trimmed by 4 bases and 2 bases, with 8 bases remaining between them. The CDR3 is CASSLTGNYGYTF. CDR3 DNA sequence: TGTGCCAGCTCACTAACAGGGAACTATGGCTACACCTTC.

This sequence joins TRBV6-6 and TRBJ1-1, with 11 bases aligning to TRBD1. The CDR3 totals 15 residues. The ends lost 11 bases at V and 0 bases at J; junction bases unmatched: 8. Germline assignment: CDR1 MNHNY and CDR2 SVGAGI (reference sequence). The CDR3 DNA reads TGTGCCGGAAGGACAGGGGGCAACATGAACACTGAAGCTTTCTTT. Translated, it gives CAGRTGGNMNTEAFF.

The CDR3 region is CASSRRTGGHNTEAFF. The CDR3 nucleotides read TGTGCCAGCAGTCGAAGGACAGGAGGGCACAACACTGAAGCTTTCTTT. The V and J genes are TRBV28 and TRBJ1-1; 7 nucleotides line up with TRBD1. The CDR3 sequence is 16 residues long. The junction had 11 bases not matched to a gene; V was cut back by 5 bases and J by 2 bases. The V gene's germline CDR1 is MDHEN and CDR2 SYDVKM.

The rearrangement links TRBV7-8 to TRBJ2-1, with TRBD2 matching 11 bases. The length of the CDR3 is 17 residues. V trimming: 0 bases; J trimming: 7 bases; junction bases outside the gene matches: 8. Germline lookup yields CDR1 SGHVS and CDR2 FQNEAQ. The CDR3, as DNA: TGTGCCAGCAGCTTAGCTCTAGCGGGGGGACTGGGGAATGAGCAGTTCTTC. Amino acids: CASSLALAGGLGNEQFF.

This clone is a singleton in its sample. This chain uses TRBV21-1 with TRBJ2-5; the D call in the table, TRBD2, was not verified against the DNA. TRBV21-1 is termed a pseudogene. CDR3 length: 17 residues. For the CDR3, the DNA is TGTGCCAGCAGCACTACGGGGACTCACGGGACTCAAGAGACCCAGTACTTC. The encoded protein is CASSTTGTHGTQETQYF.

This chain's CDR3 is CASSIVGQGIYEQYF. DNA of the CDR3: TGTGCCAGTAGTATAGTGGGACAGGGTATCTACGAGCAGTACTTC. The chain is built from TRBV19 and TRBJ2-7, with 9 bases matching TRBD1. The CDR3 spans 15 residues. J lost 3 bases, V lost 1 base, and 4 bases had no gene match. Germline V gene lookup returns CDR1 LNHDA and CDR2 SQIVND (reference sequence).

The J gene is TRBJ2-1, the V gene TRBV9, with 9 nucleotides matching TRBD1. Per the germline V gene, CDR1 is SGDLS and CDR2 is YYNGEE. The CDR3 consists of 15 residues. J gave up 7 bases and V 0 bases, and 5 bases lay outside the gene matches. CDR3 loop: CASSVEGTGTNEQFF. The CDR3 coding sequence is TGTGCCAGCAGCGTAGAAGGGACAGGGACGAATGAGCAGTTCTTC. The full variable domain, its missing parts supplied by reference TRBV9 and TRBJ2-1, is DSGVTQTPKHLITATGQRVTLRCSPRSGDLSVYWYQQSLDQGLQFLIQYYNGEERAKGNILERFSAQQFPDLHSELNLSSLELGDSALYFCASSVEGTGTNEQFFGPGTRLTVL.

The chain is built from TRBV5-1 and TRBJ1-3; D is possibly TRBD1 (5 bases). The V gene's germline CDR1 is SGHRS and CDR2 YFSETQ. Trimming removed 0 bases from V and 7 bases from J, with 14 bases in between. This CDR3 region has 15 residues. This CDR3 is CASSLEGSYGNTIYF. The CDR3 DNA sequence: TGCGCCAGCAGCTTGGAGGGGTCATACGGCAACACCATATATTTT.

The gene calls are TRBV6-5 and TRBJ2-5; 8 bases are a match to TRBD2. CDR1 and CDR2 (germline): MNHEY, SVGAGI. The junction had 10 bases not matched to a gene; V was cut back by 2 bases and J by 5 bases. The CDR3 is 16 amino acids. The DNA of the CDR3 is TGTGCCAGCAGTTACACCCCGGGGGGGGGACGGGAGACCCAGTACTTC. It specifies CASSYTPGGGRETQYF.

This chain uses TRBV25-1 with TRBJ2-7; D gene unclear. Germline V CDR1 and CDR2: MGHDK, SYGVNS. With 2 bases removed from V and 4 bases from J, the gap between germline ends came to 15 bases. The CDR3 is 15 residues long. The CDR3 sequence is CASSETSPLGYEQYF. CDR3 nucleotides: TGTGCCAGCAGTGAAACCTCTCCCCTAGGTTACGAGCAGTACTTC.

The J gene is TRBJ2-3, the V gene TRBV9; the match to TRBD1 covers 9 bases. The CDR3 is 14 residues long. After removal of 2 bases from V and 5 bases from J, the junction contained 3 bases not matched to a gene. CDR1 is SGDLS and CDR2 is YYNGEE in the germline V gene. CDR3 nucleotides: TGTGCCAGCAGCGTGGACAGGGGTCTAGATACGCAGTATTTT. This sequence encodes CASSVDRGLDTQYF.

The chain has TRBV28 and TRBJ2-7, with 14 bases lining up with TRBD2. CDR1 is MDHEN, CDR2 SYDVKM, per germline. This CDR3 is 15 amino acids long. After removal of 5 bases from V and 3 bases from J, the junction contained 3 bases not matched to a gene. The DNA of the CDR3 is TGTGCCAGCAGTATCGGGACTAGCGGGAGCTACGAGCAGTACTTC. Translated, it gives CASSIGTSGSYEQYF.

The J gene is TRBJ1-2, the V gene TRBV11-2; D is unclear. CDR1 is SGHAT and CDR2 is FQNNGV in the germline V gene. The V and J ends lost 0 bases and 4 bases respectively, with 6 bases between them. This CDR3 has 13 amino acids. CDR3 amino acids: CASSLDSGYGYTF. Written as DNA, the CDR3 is TGTGCCAGCAGCTTAGACAGCGGCTATGGCTACACCTTC.

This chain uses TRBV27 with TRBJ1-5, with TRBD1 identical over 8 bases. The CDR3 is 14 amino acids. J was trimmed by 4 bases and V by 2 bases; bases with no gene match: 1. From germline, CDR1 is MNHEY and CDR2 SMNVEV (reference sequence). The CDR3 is CASSLQGANQPQHF. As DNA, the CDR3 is TGTGCCAGCAGTTTACAGGGGGCGAATCAGCCCCAGCATTTT.

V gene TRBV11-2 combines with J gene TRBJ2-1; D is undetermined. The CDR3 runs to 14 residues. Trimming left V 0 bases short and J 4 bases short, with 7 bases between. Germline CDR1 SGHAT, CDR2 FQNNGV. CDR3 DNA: TGTGCCAGCAGCTTAGAGTCCCCTTACAATGAGCAGTTCTTC. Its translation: CASSLESPYNEQFF.

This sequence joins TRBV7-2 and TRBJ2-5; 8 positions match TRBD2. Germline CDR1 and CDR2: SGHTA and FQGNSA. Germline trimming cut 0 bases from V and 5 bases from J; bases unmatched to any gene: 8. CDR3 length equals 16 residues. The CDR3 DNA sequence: TGTGCCAGCAGCTTAGCCGGGGGGGGAATAGGGGAGACCCAGTACTTC. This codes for CASSLAGGGIGETQYF.

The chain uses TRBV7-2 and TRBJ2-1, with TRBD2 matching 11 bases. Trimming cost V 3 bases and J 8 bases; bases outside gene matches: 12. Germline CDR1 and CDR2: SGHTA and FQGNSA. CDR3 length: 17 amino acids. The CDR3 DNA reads TGTGCCAGCAGCTTTCTGACTAGCGGGAATTTCATTCATGAGCAGTTCTTC. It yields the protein CASSFLTSGNFIHEQFF.

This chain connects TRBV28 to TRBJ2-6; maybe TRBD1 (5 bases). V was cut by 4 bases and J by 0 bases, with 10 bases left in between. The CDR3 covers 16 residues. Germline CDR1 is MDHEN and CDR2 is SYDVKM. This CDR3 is CASSWTRTSGANVLTF. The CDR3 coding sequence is TGTGCCAGCAGTTGGACACGGACCTCTGGGGCCAACGTCCTGACTTTC.

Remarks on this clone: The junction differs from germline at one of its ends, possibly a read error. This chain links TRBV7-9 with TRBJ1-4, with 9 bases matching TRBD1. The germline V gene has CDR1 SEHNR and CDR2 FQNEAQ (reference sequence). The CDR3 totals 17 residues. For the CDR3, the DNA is TGTTCCAGCAGCTCAATAGGGACAGGGATAACTAATGAAAAACTGTTTTTT. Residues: CSSSSIGTGITNEKLFF. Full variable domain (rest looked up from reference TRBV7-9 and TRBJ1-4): DTGVSQNPRHKITKRGQNVTFRCDPISEHNRLYWYRQTLGQGPEFLTYFQNEAQLEKSRLLSDRFSAERPKGSFSTLEIQRTEQGDSAMYLCSSSSIGTGITNEKLFFGSGTQLSVL.

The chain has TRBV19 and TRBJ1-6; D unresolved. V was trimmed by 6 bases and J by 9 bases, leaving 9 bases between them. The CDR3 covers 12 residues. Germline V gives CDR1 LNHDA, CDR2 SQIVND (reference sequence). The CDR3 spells CASSLSRSPLHF. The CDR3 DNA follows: TGTGCCAGTAGCCTTAGCCGTTCACCCCTCCACTTT.

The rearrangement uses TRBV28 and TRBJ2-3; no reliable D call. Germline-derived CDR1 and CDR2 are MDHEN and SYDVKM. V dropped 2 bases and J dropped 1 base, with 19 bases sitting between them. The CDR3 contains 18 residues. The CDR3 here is CASSLPAPLEDGTDTQYF. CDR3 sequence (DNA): TGTGCCAGCAGTTTACCGGCCCCCCTAGAAGATGGCACAGATACGCAGTATTTT.

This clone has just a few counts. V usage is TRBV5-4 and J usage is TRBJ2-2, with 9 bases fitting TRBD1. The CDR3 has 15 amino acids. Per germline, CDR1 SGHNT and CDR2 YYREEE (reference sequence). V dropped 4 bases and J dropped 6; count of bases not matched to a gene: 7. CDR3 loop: CASSVPQGAPGELFF. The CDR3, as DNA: TGTGCCAGCAGCGTCCCACAGGGGGCGCCCGGGGAGCTGTTTTTT.

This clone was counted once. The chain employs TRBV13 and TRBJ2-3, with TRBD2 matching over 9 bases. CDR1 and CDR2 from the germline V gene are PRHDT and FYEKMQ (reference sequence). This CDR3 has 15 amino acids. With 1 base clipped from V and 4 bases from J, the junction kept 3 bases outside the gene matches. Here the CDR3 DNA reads TGTGCCAGCAGCTTAGCCAGCGGGAGGCCAGATACGCAGTATTTT. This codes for CASSLASGRPDTQYF. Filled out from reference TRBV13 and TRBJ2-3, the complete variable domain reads AAGVIQSPRHLIKEKRETATLKCYPIPRHDTVYWYQQGPGQDPQFLISFYEKMQSDKGSIPDRFSAQQFSDYHSELNMSSLELGDSALYFCASSLASGRPDTQYFGPGTRLTVL.

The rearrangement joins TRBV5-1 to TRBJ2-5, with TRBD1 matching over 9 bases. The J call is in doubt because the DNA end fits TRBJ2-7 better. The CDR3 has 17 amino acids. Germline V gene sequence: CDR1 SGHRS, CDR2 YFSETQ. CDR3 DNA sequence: TGCGCCAGCAGCGTAGAGCGGATTGGGACAGGGAGTAACGAGCAGTACTTC. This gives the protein CASSVERIGTGSNEQYF.

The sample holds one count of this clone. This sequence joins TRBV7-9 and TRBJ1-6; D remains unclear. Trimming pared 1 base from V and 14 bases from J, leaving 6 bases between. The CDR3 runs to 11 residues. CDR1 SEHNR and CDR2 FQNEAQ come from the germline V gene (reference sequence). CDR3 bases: TGTGCCAGCAGCTTAGAGCATTCCCTCCACTTT. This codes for CASSLEHSLHF.

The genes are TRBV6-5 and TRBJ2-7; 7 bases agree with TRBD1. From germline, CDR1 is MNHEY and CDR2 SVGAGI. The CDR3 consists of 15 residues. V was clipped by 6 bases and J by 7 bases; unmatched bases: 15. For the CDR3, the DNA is TGTGCCAGCAGCCCCCAGACAGGGACGTGGGGGGAGCAGTACTTC. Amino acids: CASSPQTGTWGEQYF.

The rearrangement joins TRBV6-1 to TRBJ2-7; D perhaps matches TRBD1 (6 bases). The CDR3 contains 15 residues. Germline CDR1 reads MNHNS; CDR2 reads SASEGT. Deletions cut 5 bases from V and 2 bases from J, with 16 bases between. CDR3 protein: CASSSPGQAAYEQYF. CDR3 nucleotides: TGTGCCAGCAGTTCCCCGGGACAAGCGGCCTACGAGCAGTACTTC.

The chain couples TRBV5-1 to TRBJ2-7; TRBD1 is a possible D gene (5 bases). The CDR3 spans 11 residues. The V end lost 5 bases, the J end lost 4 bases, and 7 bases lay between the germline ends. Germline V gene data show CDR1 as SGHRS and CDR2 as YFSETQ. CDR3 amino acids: CASRGRYEQYV. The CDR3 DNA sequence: TGCGCCAGCAGGGGGCGATACGAGCAGTACGTC.

CDR3 nucleotides: TGTGCCAGCAGTTTAGGACAGGCCAAGGGGTATGGCTACACCTTC. Protein sequence: CASSLGQAKGYGYTF. This chain connects TRBV27 to TRBJ1-2; 7 nucleotides align to TRBD1. Germline lookup yields CDR1 MNHEY and CDR2 SMNVEV (reference sequence). V was clipped by 2 bases and J by 5 bases; unmatched bases: 8. The length of the CDR3 is 15 residues.

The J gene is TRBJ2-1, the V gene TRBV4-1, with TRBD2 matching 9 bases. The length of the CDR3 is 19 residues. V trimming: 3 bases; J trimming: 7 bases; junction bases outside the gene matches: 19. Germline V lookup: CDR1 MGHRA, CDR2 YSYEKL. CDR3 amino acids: CASSHPRGVGGGAINEQFF. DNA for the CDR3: TGCGCCAGCAGCCATCCAAGGGGGGTTGGCGGGGGGGCCATAAATGAGCAGTTCTTC.

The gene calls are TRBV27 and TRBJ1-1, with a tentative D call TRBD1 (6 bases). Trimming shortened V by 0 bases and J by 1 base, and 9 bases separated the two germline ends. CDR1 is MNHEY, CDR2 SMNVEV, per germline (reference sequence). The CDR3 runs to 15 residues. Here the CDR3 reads CASSLSLGQNTEAFF. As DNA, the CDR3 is TGTGCCAGCAGTTTATCGCTGGGACAGAACACTGAAGCTTTCTTT.